One and the same sample provided the 9 T cell receptor beta chains below, sequenced in a study of T cells in Graves' hyperthyroidism and ophthalmopathy. TCR beta CDR3 regions were amplified from RNA transcripts. Using the HTBI primer set, a first-round RT-PCR was run on the TCR CDR3. MiXCR was run by TCRdb on the multiplex PCR reads, yielding one entry per CDR3 protein. The table records roughly 260,000 distinct CDR3 sequences, approximately 15% of them present only once. The sequencing sample was made of blood. The receptors here all came from a woman between 40 and 50 years old with Graves' hyperthyroidism that later progressed to Graves' ophthalmopathy.

Ten or more counts support this clonotype. V gene TRBV11-2 combines with J gene TRBJ1-1; maybe TRBD1 (6 bases). V lost 7 bases to trimming and J lost 5 bases, with 23 bases between them. Germline CDR1 reads SGHAT; CDR2 reads FQNNGV. The CDR3 is 16 residues long. The CDR3 DNA reads TGTGCCAGCACCTCGATGGGGGGGGCTTGGCGGACTGAAGCTTTCTTT. Translated: CASTSMGGAWRTEAFF.

This clonotype showed up many times. The gene calls are TRBV7-3 and TRBJ1-1; D perhaps matches TRBD1 (5 bases). Germline V gene data show CDR1 as SGHTA and CDR2 as FQGTGA. The CDR3 is made up of 13 amino acids. Trimming took off 4 bases at V and 3 bases at J, with 9 bases between the two ends. CDR3 in DNA: TGTGCCAGCAGCTGGCAGGGCGACACTGAAGCTTTCTTT. Encoded protein: CASSWQGDTEAFF.

This clonotype has ten or more counts. The V and J genes are TRBV7-9 and TRBJ1-3; no firm D call. The CDR3 spans 15 residues. The V gene lost 5 bases and the J gene lost 4 bases, with 15 bases spanning the gap. CDR1 SEHNR and CDR2 FQNEAQ come from the germline V gene (reference sequence). CDR3 sequence: CASSLGRAAGNTIYF. CDR3 bases: TGTGCCAGCAGCCTAGGAAGGGCCGCCGGAAACACCATATATTTT.

In this sample, this clonotype turned up many times. The V gene is TRBV5-5, the J gene TRBJ2-3; 7 bases line up with TRBD2. Germline V gene lookup returns CDR1 SGHKS and CDR2 YYEKEE (reference sequence). The CDR3 has 16 residues. V shed 4 bases and J 0 bases; nucleotides not matched to a gene: 8. The CDR3 is CASSPPLAESTDTQYF. CDR3 bases: TGTGCCAGCAGCCCGCCCCTAGCGGAAAGCACAGATACGCAGTATTTT.

This clonotype has a count of ten or more. The chain uses TRBV29-1 and TRBJ2-2, with TRBD1 as a possible D gene (6 bases). Germline CDR1 is SQVTM and CDR2 is ANQGSEA. Trimming shortened V by 4 bases and J by 6 bases, and 9 bases separated the two germline ends. There are 12 residues in the CDR3. As DNA, the CDR3 is TGCAGCGTTGGTGAGGGGGCCGGGGAGCTGTTTTTT. This codes for CSVGEGAGELFF.

Remarks on this clonotype: This may stem from a read error, because a much larger clone lies one nucleotide away. This rearrangement joins TRBV28 to TRBJ2-3, with 8 bases aligning to TRBD2. From germline, CDR1 is MDHEN and CDR2 SYDVKM. The CDR3 is made up of 15 amino acids. The DNA of the CDR3 is TGTGCCAGCAGTTACCTAGCGGGTTACACAGGTACGCAGTATTTT. Translating it yields CASSYLAGYTGTQYF.

This clonotype was observed at least ten times. The V gene is TRBV6-5, the J gene TRBJ2-7, with D possibly TRBD2 on 5 matching bases. The CDR3 length is 14 residues. V was clipped by 0 bases and J by 7 bases, with 13 bases between them. Per the germline V gene, CDR1 is MNHEY and CDR2 is SVGAGI. The DNA for the CDR3 is TGTGCCAGCAGTTACTCGAACACGGGGATTGAGCAGTACTTC. It translates to CASSYSNTGIEQYF.

This clonotype has more than one count but fewer than ten. V is TRBV28 and J is TRBJ2-7; D is unclear. CDR3 length: 13 amino acids. Germline loops: CDR1 MDHEN, CDR2 SYDVKM. V lost 2 bases and J lost 4, with 9 bases in between. The CDR3 loop reads CASSLNEVYEQYF. In DNA, the CDR3 is TGTGCCAGCAGTTTAAACGAAGTATACGAGCAGTACTTC.

This clonotype was counted at least ten times. The V and J genes are TRBV3-1 and TRBJ2-5; D is undetermined. The germline CDR1 and CDR2 sequences are LGHDT and YNNKEL (reference sequence). CDR3 size: 15 residues. V was clipped by 0 bases and J by 3 bases, with 11 bases between them. The CDR3 is CASSQDIRGKETQYF. The CDR3 DNA sequence: TGTGCCAGCAGCCAAGATATTCGTGGCAAAGAGACCCAGTACTTC.